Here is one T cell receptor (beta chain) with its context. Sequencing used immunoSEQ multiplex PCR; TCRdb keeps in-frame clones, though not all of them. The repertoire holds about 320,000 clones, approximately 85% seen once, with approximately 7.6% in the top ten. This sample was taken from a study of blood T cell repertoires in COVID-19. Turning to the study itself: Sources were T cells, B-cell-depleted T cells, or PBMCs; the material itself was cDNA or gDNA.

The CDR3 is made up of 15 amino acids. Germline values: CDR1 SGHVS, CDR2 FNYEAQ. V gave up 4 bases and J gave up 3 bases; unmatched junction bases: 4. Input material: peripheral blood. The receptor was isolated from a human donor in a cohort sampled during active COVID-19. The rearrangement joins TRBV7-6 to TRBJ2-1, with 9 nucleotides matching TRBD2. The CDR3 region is CASSSSGGNYNEQFF. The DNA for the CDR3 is TGTGCCAGCAGCTCCAGCGGGGGGAACTACAATGAGCAGTTCTTC.